The rows below give T cell receptor beta chains drawn from one sample of a study of OX40 agonist ivuxolimab in advanced cancers. The data were produced by immunoSEQ multiplex PCR, yet TCRdb's version contains in-frame clones alone and is incomplete. This sample has about 77,000 clones; over 75% occur once, and the top ten carry approximately 4.6%. The sequencing here drew on CD4+ or CD8+ T cells sorted from blood, taken in a trial of the OX40 agonist ivuxolimab. The receptor source for this set is an adult with an advanced solid tumor such as melanoma, head and neck, liver or kidney cancer. CDR3s include the opening cysteine and the closing phenylalanine or tryptophan. D genes are given only for firm matches. Part of the rows lack a size; the others show once, few, many or a class for expanded clones.

V,D,J,size,CDR3,DNA
TRBV6-5,-,TRBJ2-3,-,CASGGGNTQYF,TGTGCCAGCGGAGGCGGGAATACGCAGTATTTT
TRBV14,-,TRBJ2-4,-,CASSQGGIDRDIAKNIQYF,TGTGCCAGCAGCCAAGGGGGGATCGATAGGGATATAGCCAAAAACATTCAGTACTTC
TRBV7-6,-,TRBJ1-2,-,CASSLGASFYGYTF,TGTGCCAGCAGCTTAGGGGCCAGCTTCTATGGCTACACCTTC
TRBV4-3,-,TRBJ1-1,-,CASSQAWGPEAFF,TGCGCCAGCAGCCAAGCTTGGGGCCCTGAAGCTTTCTTT
TRBV14,-,TRBJ1-4,-,CASMGGPHEKLFF,TGTGCCAGCATGGGAGGCCCCCATGAAAAACTGTTTTTT
TRBV7-2,-,TRBJ1-1,-,CASSLTANTEAFF,TGTGCCAGCAGCTTGACAGCGAACACTGAAGCTTTCTTT
TRBV5-1,-,TRBJ2-5,-,CASSVGPSQETQYF,TGCGCCAGCAGTGTGGGCCCCTCCCAAGAGACCCAGTACTTC
TRBV16,-,TRBJ2-5,-,CASSLNVQETQYF,TGTGCCAGCAGCCTTAACGTCCAAGAGACCCAGTACTTC
TRBV5-1,-,TRBJ2-3,-,CASSTSSPNTQYF,TGCGCCAGCAGTACATCCAGCCCCAATACGCAGTATTTT
TRBV19,-,TRBJ2-7,-,CASSIGGFDEQYF,TGTGCCAGTAGTATTGGGGGCTTCGACGAGCAGTACTTC
TRBV5-4,-,TRBJ2-1,few,CASSTPAGFPYNEQFF,TGTGCCAGCAGCACGCCGGCTGGGTTTCCCTACAATGAGCAGTTCTTC
TRBV19,-,TRBJ1-5,-,CASSILTIMQPQHF,TGTGCCAGTAGTATCCTCACCATCATGCAGCCCCAGCATTTT
TRBV6-6,-,TRBJ1-3,-,CASSRGQGNTIYF,TGTGCCAGCAGTCGCGGACAGGGAAACACCATATATTTT
TRBV7-3,-,TRBJ1-1,-,CASSLTPSSPNTEAFF,TGTGCCAGCAGCTTAACTCCGAGCAGCCCGAACACTGAAGCTTTCTTT
TRBV19,-,TRBJ1-5,-,CASKTLGGSNQPQHF,TGTGCCAGCAAGACTTTGGGAGGGAGCAATCAGCCCCAGCATTTT
TRBV6-5,-,TRBJ1-6,-,CASSYQTTGNSPLHF,TGTGCCAGCAGTTACCAAACAACAGGGAATTCACCCCTCCACTTT
TRBV18,-,TRBJ2-1,-,CASSRRPDNEQFF,TGTGCCAGCTCACGCCGGCCGGACAATGAGCAGTTCTTC